This TCR beta chain was sequenced in a study of vaccination and CD4 T cells after COVID-19. Noted treatment: roughly 10-day PBMC culture with coronavirus spike peptide pools or control peptides (ViraFEST assay). Oncomine TCR Beta short-read sequencing was applied to DNA from cultured CD4+ T cells. TCRdb passed the PCR reads through MiXCR, listing each CDR3 protein once. This table has 9,500 to 15,000 distinct CDR3 sequences, around 40% appearing once. In regard to this clonotype: What it binds is not known.

The specimen sequenced was cultured CD4+ T cells from blood. The source is a human donor with COVID-19.

CDR3 region: CASSFSGLLQPQHF. CDR3 nucleotides: TGTGCCAGCAGTTTCTCGGGTCTCCTGCAGCCCCAGCATTTT. The rearrangement links TRBV27 to TRBJ1-5, with D hard to call. CDR3 length: 14 amino acids. CDR1 and CDR2 from the germline V gene are MNHEY and SMNVEV (reference sequence). The germline V and J ends were trimmed by 3 bases and 7 bases, with 13 bases remaining between them.